One TCR beta chain is described in this entry. Mismatch with germline at one junction end may stem from a read error. The sample originates from a study of kidney transplant recipient with SARS-CoV-2 infection. The CDR3 is made up of 17 amino acids. In TCRdb, the reads were re-called with MiXCR into one record per CDR3 protein. The sample has roughly 230,000 distinct CDR3 sequences, 29% seen once; the top ten hold roughly 7%. This sequence was found in a young adult male patient who had COVID-19 and was a kidney transplant recipient. Certain T cells may be donor cells from the graft. The source was a blood sample, collected at baseline and on roughly day 110 from a kidney transplant recipient. The rearrangement links TRBV23-1 to TRBJ1-2, with D hard to call. TRBV23-1 is classed as an ORF, of uncertain function. The CDR3 protein is CAGSRRWLRRKTYGYTF. The CDR3 nucleotides are TGCGCCGGCAGTAGGAGATGGCTACGCAGAAAGACCTATGGCTACACCTTC.